The clone carrying this TCR beta chain showed up just a few times. The CDR3 has 14 residues. The germline CDR1 and CDR2 sequences are SGHVS and FNYEAQ. J gave up 6 bases and V 2 bases, and 7 bases lay outside the gene matches. It was 10 ml of fresh peripheral blood that supplied the PBMCs. This specimen belongs to a study of T cells in Graves' hyperthyroidism and ophthalmopathy. Amplification targeted TCR beta CDR3 regions from RNA transcripts. The HTBI primer set drove a first-round RT-PCR of the TCR CDR3. A single record per CDR3 protein comes from TCRdb applying MiXCR to the multiplex PCR reads. The sample has about 350,000 distinct CDR3 sequences, roughly 13% seen once.

Sequencing was done on a sample of blood. This sequence originates from a woman aged 25 to 39 with Graves' hyperthyroidism. J is TRBJ2-7 and V is TRBV7-6; TRBD1 matches 7 bases. The DNA of the CDR3 is TGTGCCAGCAGCTTAAGACAGGGTTTGAGCGAGCAGTACTTC. Translating it yields CASSLRQGLSEQYF.